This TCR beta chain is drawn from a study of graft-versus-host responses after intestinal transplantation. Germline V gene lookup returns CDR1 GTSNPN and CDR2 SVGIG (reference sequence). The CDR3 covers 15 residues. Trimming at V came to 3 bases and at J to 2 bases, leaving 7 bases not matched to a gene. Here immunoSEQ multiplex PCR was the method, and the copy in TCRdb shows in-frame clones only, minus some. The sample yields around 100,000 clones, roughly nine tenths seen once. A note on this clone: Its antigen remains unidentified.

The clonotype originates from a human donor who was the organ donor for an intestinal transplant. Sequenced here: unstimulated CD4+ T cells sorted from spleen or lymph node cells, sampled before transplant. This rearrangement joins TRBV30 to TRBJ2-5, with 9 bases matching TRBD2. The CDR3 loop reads CAWRRGGTMQETQYF. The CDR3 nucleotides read TGTGCCTGGAGGCGGGGGGGAACGATGCAAGAGACCCAGTACTTC. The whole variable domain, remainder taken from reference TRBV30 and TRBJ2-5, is SQTIHQWPATLVQPVGSPLSLECTVEGTSNPNLYWYRQAAGRGLQLLFYSVGIGQISSEVPQNLSASRPQDRQFILSSKKLLLSDSGFYLCAWRRGGTMQETQYFGPGTRLLVL.